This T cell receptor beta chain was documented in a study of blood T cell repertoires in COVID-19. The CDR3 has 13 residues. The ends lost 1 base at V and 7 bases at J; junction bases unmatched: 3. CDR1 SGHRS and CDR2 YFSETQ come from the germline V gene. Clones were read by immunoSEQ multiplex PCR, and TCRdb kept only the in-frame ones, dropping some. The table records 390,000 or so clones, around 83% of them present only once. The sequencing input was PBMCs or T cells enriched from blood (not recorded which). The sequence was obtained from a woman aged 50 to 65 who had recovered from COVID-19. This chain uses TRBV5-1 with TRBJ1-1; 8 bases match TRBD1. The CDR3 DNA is TGCGCCAGCAGCTTGATACAGGGGGGTGAAGCTTTCTTT. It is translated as CASSLIQGGEAFF.